There are many counts of the clone carrying this T cell receptor (beta chain). The antigen remains unidentified. The data derive from a study of neurological immune-mediated disorders. Synthesis of cDNA used 5'RACE (with 10-nucleotide random UMIs). TCRdb independently ran MiXCR on the 5' RACE reads; one entry per CDR3 protein. The data hold 20,000 to 25,000 distinct CDR3 sequences, with approximately 6.2% observed a single time. General study points: The level of TCR clonal expansion was highest in patients with HTLV-1-associated myelopathy and lowest in multiple sclerosis, where it fell below the level seen in healthy controls.

CDR1 is SGHVS, CDR2 FQNEAQ, per germline. V shed 4 bases and J 6 bases; nucleotides not matched to a gene: 14. The length of the CDR3 is 16 residues. Healthy control participants comprised blood bank volunteers in Maryland, USA. Libraries from sorted cells used 900,000 or so T cells (CD4+ or CD8+). The sequencing sample was made of CD8+ T cells from blood. V usage is TRBV7-8 and J usage is TRBJ1-1; 7 bases match TRBD1. The source is a man between 18 and 35 years old in good health. In DNA form, the CDR3 reads TGTGCCAGCAGCTCATTAGGGACCAGGGGGGCGTCTGAAGCTTTCTTT. Its protein is CASSSLGTRGASEAFF.